A selection of T cell receptor beta chains follows, all from one sample in a study of OX40 agonist ivuxolimab in advanced cancers. Here immunoSEQ multiplex PCR was the method, and the copy in TCRdb shows in-frame clones only, minus some. The sample gives 28,000 or so clones, roughly 83% of which show up once; approximately 20% is in the top ten. Sequencing used CD4+ or CD8+ T cells sorted from blood, obtained in a trial of the OX40 agonist ivuxolimab. These receptors originate from an adult with an advanced solid tumor such as melanoma, head and neck, liver or kidney cancer. Both conserved end residues are part of each CDR3. Each record gives: D gene, clone size, V gene, J gene, CDR3 DNA, CDR3 protein. D genes are given only for firm matches. The size of a clone is reported for some rows only, either as once, few or many, or as a class for expanded clones.

>TRBD2|.|TRBV4-1|TRBJ2-7
TGCGCCAGCAGCCAAGACCTCAGGCGGGGGAATAGGGGCGAGCAGTACTTC
CASSQDLRRGNRGEQYF
>.|.|TRBV4-1|TRBJ2-7
TGCGCCAGCAGCTTCGACAGGACCTACGAGCAGTACTTC
CASSFDRTYEQYF
>.|.|TRBV9|TRBJ2-5
TGTGCCAGCAGCGTAGATGGGGGCGGGCAAGAGACCCAGTACTTC
CASSVDGGGQETQYF
>TRBD2|.|TRBV7-2|TRBJ2-1
TGTGCCAGCAGAAGGACTAGCGGGAGAGGATACAATGAGCAGTTCTTC
CASRRTSGRGYNEQFF
>TRBD2|.|TRBV11-2|TRBJ2-2
TGTGCCAGCAGCTTAAGCACTAGCGGGAATCACACCGGGGAGCTGTTTTTT
CASSLSTSGNHTGELFF
>.|.|TRBV11-2|TRBJ1-1
TGTGCCAGCAGCCCCTGGAGGGGGGTCCACACTGAAGCTTTCTTT
CASSPWRGVHTEAFF
>.|.|TRBV6-6|TRBJ2-2
TGTGCCAGCAGTTACTCGATGGGCACCGGGGAGCTGTTTTTT
CASSYSMGTGELFF
>.|.|TRBV9|TRBJ2-1
TGTGCCAGCAGCGTAGTCCACAATGAGCAGTTCTTC
CASSVVHNEQFF
>TRBD1|.|TRBV5-1|TRBJ2-7
TGCGCCAGCAGCTCGGGACAGGGGGACGAGCAGTACTTC
CASSSGQGDEQYF
>.|.|TRBV6-6|TRBJ1-5
TGTGCCAGCACGGGAGCGGGTTCCTATACTCAGCCCCAGCATTTT
CASTGAGSYTQPQHF
>.|once|TRBV14|TRBJ2-1
TGTGCCAGCAGCCTCGGGTCCTACAATGAGCAGTTCTTC
CASSLGSYNEQFF
>.|.|TRBV7-9|TRBJ2-2
TGTGCCAGCAGCGGCGCCCTGCCCCTTGACACCGGGGAGCTGTTTTTT
CASSGALPLDTGELFF
>.|.|TRBV14|TRBJ2-7
TGTGCCAGCAGCCAACATCTGACAACCTCCTACGAGCAGTACTTC
CASSQHLTTSYEQYF
>TRBD2|.|TRBV6-5|TRBJ2-7
TGTGCCAGCAGTTGGGGACTAGGGACCTACGAGCAGTACTTC
CASSWGLGTYEQYF
>.|.|TRBV25-1|TRBJ1-4
TGTGCCAGCAGTGAACCAAAACAGGGAACTAATGAAAAACTGTTTTTT
CASSEPKQGTNEKLFF
>.|.|TRBV27|TRBJ1-1
TGTGCCAGCAGTCTAGACAGGTACAACACTGAAGCTTTCTTT
CASSLDRYNTEAFF
>TRBD2|.|TRBV27|TRBJ2-3
TGTGCCAGCTACCTAGCGGGCACAGATACGCAGTATTTT
CASYLAGTDTQYF